This entry features one T cell receptor beta chain sequence. The data were produced by immunoSEQ multiplex PCR, yet TCRdb's version contains in-frame clones alone and is incomplete. This sample has 200,000 to 250,000 clones; about 94% occur once, and the top ten carry approximately 1.7%. These data belong to a study of T cell responses to AZD1222 COVID-19 vaccine. Trimming took off 4 bases at V and 7 bases at J, with 18 bases between the two ends. CDR1 SGHRS and CDR2 YFSETQ come from the germline V gene. The CDR3 totals 15 residues. The origin of this receptor is an adult who received the MenACWY meningococcal vaccine as a control. Material: peripheral blood, obtained 28 days after the second dose of the MenACWY control vaccine. The V gene is TRBV5-1, the J gene TRBJ2-1; D may be TRBD2 (5 bases). The CDR3 here is CASSQTEVQMNEQFF. CDR3 nucleotide sequence: TGCGCCAGCAGCCAGACGGAGGTACAGATGAATGAGCAGTTCTTC.